Listed here are 17 T cell receptor beta chains from one sample, sequenced in a study of cytomegalovirus exposure and HLA in healthy donors. TCRdb's copy holds only in-frame clones and misses some; the assay was immunoSEQ multiplex PCR. Here the sample spans about 240,000 clones, more than 75% being singletons. Input material: PBMCs. These receptors were obtained from a young woman in good health and CMV-seropositive.

Worth noting for this clone: The sample carries other DNA sequences with the same CDR3. V usage is TRBV5-1 and J usage is TRBJ1-5; D may be TRBD1 (6 bases). The CDR3 has 14 residues. Per the germline V gene, CDR1 is SGHRS and CDR2 is YFSETQ. With 0 bases removed from V and 4 bases from J, the gap between germline ends came to 8 bases. The CDR3 sequence: CASSLEGGNQPQHF. For the CDR3, the DNA is TGCGCCAGCAGCTTGGAGGGGGGGAATCAGCCCCAGCATTTT.

This clone was detected only once. V gene TRBV5-1 combines with J gene TRBJ2-6; weak D call: TRBD1 (7 bases). The V gene's germline CDR1 is SGHRS and CDR2 YFSETQ. Trimming removed 0 bases from V and 4 bases from J, with 14 bases in between. CDR3 length: 17 residues. The CDR3: CASSLVPEGAGANVLTF. The DNA for the CDR3 is TGCGCCAGCAGCTTGGTTCCGGAGGGGGCCGGGGCCAACGTCCTGACTTTC.

The chain links TRBV5-1 to TRBJ2-5; unclear D gene. Deletions cut 0 bases from V and 5 bases from J, with 8 bases between. The germline V gene encodes CDR1 SGHRS and CDR2 YFSETQ. This CDR3 spans 13 amino acids. In DNA, the CDR3 is TGCGCCAGCAGCTTGGTGGGCTGGGAGACCCAGTACTTC. Its protein is CASSLVGWETQYF.

The chain combines TRBV7-3 with TRBJ2-1, with 11 bases that match TRBD2. After removal of 5 bases from V and 8 bases from J, the junction contained 8 bases not matched to a gene. Germline values: CDR1 SGHTA, CDR2 FQGTGA. The CDR3 extends over 15 amino acids. Here the CDR3 reads CASSPTSGSIYEQFF. The CDR3 DNA sequence: TGTGCCAGCAGCCCCACTAGCGGGAGTATCTATGAGCAGTTCTTC.

V and J are TRBV9 and TRBJ2-7; 9 bases align to TRBD1. The trim removed 3 bases at V and 3 bases at J, leaving 4 bases unmatched. The CDR3 has 14 amino acids. Germline V lookup: CDR1 SGDLS, CDR2 YYNGEE. The CDR3 sequence: CASSGGTGLYEQYF. The CDR3 coding sequence is TGTGCCAGCAGCGGGGGGACAGGGCTCTACGAGCAGTACTTC.

This clone came up once. This chain connects TRBV19 to TRBJ1-1; the D gene is possibly TRBD1 (5 bases). CDR1 and CDR2 from the germline V gene are LNHDA and SQIVND (reference sequence). Between the trimmed V and J ends, which lost 0 bases and 3 bases, there was a span of 11 bases. The CDR3 has 15 residues. The CDR3 loop is CASSIDLLRDTEAFF. As DNA, the CDR3 is TGTGCCAGTAGTATAGATCTACTCAGGGACACTGAAGCTTTCTTT.

The chain uses TRBV5-6 and TRBJ2-1, with TRBD2 matching 8 bases. This CDR3 spans 15 amino acids. V shed 4 bases and J 4 bases; nucleotides not matched to a gene: 7. Germline V gene sequence: CDR1 SGHDT, CDR2 YYEEEE. CDR3 amino acids: CASSPQREWYNEQFF. CDR3 DNA: TGTGCCAGCAGCCCTCAGCGGGAGTGGTACAATGAGCAGTTCTTC.

The genes are TRBV5-1 and TRBJ1-1, with no clear D. The CDR3 length is 13 residues. The germline V gene has CDR1 SGHRS and CDR2 YFSETQ. Trimming took 2 bases from V and 1 from J, leaving 6 bases between them. The chain's CDR3 is CASSLRQNTEAFF. CDR3 nucleotides: TGCGCCAGCAGCTTAAGACAGAACACTGAAGCTTTCTTT.

The chain recombines TRBV2 with TRBJ1-2, with TRBD1 matching over 9 bases. The germline V gene encodes CDR1 SNHLY and CDR2 FYNNEI. Germline trimming cut 4 bases from V and 6 bases from J; bases unmatched to any gene: 0. The CDR3 runs to 12 residues. DNA of the CDR3: TGTGCCAGCAGTGGGACAGGGGATGGCTACACCTTC. This codes for CASSGTGDGYTF.

The chain couples TRBV30 to TRBJ2-1; TRBD2 matches 10 bases. This CDR3 comprises 17 residues. Germline loops: CDR1 GTSNPN, CDR2 SVGIG (reference sequence). J was trimmed by 7 bases and V by 1 base; bases with no gene match: 13. The CDR3 region is CAWSGLEGAGGPNEQFF. The CDR3, as DNA: TGTGCCTGGAGTGGCCTCGAAGGAGCGGGAGGGCCAAATGAGCAGTTCTTC.

The rearrangement links TRBV27 to TRBJ2-5; D ambiguous. The CDR3 runs to 16 residues. V lost 5 bases to trimming and J lost 0 bases, with 16 bases between them. Per germline, CDR1 MNHEY and CDR2 SMNVEV (reference sequence). This chain's CDR3 is CASSDLPGEHQETQYF. DNA for the CDR3: TGTGCCAGCAGTGATTTACCCGGAGAACACCAAGAGACCCAGTACTTC.

The chain employs TRBV4-1 and TRBJ2-5; TRBD1 aligns across 7 bases. The germline V gene has CDR1 MGHRA and CDR2 YSYEKL. V was clipped by 1 base and J by 1 base; unmatched bases: 6. CDR3 length: 16 residues. The CDR3 here is CASSQAWGQTQETQYF. CDR3 coding DNA: TGCGCCAGCAGCCAAGCCTGGGGACAGACCCAAGAGACCCAGTACTTC.

CDR3 in DNA: TGCGCCAGCAGGTTTAATAGCGGGAGTTACGAGCAGTACTTC. The encoded protein is CASRFNSGSYEQYF. The rearrangement uses TRBV5-1 and TRBJ2-7, with 9 bases fitting TRBD2. The CDR3 totals 14 residues. Germline V gene lookup returns CDR1 SGHRS and CDR2 YFSETQ. Germline trimming cut 5 bases from V and 4 bases from J; bases unmatched to any gene: 7.

The table lists this clone with a few counts. The rearrangement links TRBV2 to TRBJ1-5; 7 positions agree with TRBD1. The CDR3 contains 13 residues. J gave up 3 bases and V 6 bases, and 2 bases lay outside the gene matches. The germline V gene encodes CDR1 SNHLY and CDR2 FYNNEI. DNA for the CDR3: TGTGCCAGCAGGGGACAGTACAATCAGCCCCAGCATTTT. Residues: CASRGQYNQPQHF.

The gene calls are TRBV11-2 and TRBJ2-3, with D unclear. Per the germline V gene, CDR1 is SGHAT and CDR2 is FQNNGV. V lost 5 bases, J lost 2 bases, and 5 bases lay in between. The CDR3 has 12 residues. The CDR3 reads CASSPDTDTQYF. The CDR3 coding sequence is TGTGCCAGCAGCCCAGACACAGATACGCAGTATTTT.

The chain carries TRBV10-2 and TRBJ2-1; 10 nucleotides align to TRBD2. The V and J ends lost 6 bases and 0 bases, in that order; junction bases with no gene match: 14. The CDR3 spans 19 residues. CDR1 WSHSY and CDR2 SAAADI come from the germline V gene. The CDR3 loop is CASRDPTAGGKFSYNEQFF. CDR3 nucleotide sequence: TGCGCCAGCAGGGACCCTACAGCGGGAGGGAAATTCTCCTACAATGAGCAGTTCTTC.

The rearrangement uses TRBV5-4 and TRBJ2-1, with 9 bases identical to TRBD2. J lost 6 bases, V lost 4 bases, and 8 bases had no gene match. The CDR3 is 15 amino acids. From germline, CDR1 is SGHNT and CDR2 YYREEE (reference sequence). The CDR3 here is CASSLPAGGFNEQFF. CDR3 DNA sequence: TGTGCCAGCAGCCTGCCGGCGGGAGGGTTCAATGAGCAGTTCTTC.